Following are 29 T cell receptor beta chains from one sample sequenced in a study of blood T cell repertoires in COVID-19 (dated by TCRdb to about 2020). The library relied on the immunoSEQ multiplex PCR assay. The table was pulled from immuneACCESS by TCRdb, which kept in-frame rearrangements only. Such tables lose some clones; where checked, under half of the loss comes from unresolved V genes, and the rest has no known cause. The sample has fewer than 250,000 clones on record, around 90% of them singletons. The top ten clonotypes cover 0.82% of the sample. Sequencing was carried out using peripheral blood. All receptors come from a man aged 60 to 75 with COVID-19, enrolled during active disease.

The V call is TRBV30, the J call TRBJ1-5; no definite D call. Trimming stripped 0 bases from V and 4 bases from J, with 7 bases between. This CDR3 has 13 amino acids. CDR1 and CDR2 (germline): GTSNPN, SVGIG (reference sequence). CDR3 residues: CAWSVRGNQPQHF. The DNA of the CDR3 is TGTGCCTGGAGTGTACGAGGGAATCAGCCCCAGCATTTT.

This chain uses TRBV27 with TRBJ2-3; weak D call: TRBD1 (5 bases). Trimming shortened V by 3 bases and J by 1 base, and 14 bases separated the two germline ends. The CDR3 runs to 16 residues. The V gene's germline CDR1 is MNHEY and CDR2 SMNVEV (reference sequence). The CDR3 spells CASSFSWTPGTDTQYF. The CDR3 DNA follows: TGTGCCAGCAGTTTTTCGTGGACACCCGGCACAGATACGCAGTATTTT.

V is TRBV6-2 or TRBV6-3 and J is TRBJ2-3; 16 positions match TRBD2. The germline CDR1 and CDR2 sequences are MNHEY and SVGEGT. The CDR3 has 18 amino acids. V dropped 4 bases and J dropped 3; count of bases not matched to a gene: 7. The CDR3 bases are TGTGCCAGCAGTTTTGGGACTAGCGGGGGGGCCGGGACAGATACGCAGTATTTT. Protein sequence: CASSFGTSGGAGTDTQYF.

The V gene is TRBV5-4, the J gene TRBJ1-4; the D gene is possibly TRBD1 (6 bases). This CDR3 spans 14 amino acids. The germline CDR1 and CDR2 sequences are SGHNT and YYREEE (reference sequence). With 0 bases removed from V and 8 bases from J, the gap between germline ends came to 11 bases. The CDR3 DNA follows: TGTGCCAGCAGCTTGGCCCACAGGGACGAAAAACTGTTTTTT. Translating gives CASSLAHRDEKLFF.

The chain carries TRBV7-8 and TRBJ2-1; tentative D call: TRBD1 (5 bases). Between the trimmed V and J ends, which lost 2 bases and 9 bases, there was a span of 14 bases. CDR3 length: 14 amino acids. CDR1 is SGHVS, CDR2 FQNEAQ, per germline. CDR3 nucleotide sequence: TGTGCCAGCAGCTTATGTCTCCAGGGTTGTGAGCAGTTCTTC. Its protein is CASSLCLQGCEQFF. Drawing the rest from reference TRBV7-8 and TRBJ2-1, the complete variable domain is GAGVSQSPRYKVAKRGQDVALRCDPISGHVSLFWYQQALGQGPEFLTYFQNEAQLDKSGLPSDRFFAERPEGSVSTLKIQRTQQEDSAVYLCASSLCLQGCEQFFGPGTRLTVL.

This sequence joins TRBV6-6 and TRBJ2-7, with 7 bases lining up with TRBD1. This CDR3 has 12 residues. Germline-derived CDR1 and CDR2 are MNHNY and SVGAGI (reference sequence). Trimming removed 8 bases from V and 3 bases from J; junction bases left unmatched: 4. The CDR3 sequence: CASGTASYEQYF. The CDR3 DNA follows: TGTGCCAGCGGGACAGCCAGCTACGAGCAGTACTTC.

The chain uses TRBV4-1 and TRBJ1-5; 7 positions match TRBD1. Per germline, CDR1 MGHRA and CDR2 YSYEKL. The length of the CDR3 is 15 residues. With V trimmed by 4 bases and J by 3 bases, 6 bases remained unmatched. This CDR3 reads CASSLGGADNQPQHF. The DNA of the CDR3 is TGCGCCAGCAGCCTAGGGGGCGCCGACAATCAGCCCCAGCATTTT.

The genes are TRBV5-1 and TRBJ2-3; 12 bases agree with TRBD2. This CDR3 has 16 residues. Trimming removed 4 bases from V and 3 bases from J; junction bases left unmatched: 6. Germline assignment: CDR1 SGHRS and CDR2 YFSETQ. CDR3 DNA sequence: TGCGCCAGCAGCATCCTAGCGGGAGGGCGTACAGATACGCAGTATTTT. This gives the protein CASSILAGGRTDTQYF.

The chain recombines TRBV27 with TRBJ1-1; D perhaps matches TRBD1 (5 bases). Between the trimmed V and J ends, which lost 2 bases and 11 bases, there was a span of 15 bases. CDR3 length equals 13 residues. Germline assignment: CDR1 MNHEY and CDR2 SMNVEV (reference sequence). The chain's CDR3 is CASSLGWGGMAFF. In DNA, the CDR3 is TGTGCCAGCAGTTTAGGGTGGGGGGGGATGGCTTTCTTT.

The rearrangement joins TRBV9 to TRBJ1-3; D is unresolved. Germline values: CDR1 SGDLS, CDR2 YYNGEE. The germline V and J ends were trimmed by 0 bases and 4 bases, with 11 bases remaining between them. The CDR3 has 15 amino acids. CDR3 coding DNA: TGTGCCAGCAGCGTAGTTCCCGAAGAGGGAAACACCATATATTTT. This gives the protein CASSVVPEEGNTIYF.

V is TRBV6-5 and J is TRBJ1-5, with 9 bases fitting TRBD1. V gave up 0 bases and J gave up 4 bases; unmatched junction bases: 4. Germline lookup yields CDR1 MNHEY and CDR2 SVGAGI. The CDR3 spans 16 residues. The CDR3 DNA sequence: TGTGCCAGCAGTTACTCTATGACAGGGGGGAATCAGCCCCAGCATTTT. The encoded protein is CASSYSMTGGNQPQHF.

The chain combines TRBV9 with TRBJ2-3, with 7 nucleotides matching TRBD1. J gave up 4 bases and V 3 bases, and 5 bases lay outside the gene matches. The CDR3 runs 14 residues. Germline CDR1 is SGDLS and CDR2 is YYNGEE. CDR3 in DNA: TGTGCCAGCAGCGCAGGGACAGTAGCAGATACGCAGTATTTT. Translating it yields CASSAGTVADTQYF.

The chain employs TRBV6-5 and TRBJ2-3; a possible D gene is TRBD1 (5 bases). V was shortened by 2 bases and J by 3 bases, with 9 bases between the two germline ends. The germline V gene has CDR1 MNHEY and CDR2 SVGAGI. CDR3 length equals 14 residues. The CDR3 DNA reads TGTGCCAGCAGTTACGCAGGGTTGACAGATACGCAGTATTTT. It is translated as CASSYAGLTDTQYF.

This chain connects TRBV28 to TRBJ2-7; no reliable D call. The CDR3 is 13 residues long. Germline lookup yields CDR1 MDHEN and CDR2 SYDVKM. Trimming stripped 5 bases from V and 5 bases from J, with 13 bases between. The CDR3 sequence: CASSDPTPDEQYF. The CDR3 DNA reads TGTGCCAGCAGTGATCCAACTCCGGACGAGCAGTACTTC.

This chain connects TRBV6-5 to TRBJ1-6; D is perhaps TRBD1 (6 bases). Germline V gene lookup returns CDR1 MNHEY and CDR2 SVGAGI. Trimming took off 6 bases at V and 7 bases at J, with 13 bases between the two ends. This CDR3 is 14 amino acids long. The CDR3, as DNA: TGTGCCAGCAGCCCCCGACAGGAAAATTCACCCCTCCACTTT. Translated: CASSPRQENSPLHF.

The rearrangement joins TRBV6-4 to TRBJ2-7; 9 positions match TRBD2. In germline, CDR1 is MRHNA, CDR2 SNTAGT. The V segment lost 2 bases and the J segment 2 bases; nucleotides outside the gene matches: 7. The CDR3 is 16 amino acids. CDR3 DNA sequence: TGTGCCAGCAGTGACAGCGGGAGGCCTTCCCCCTACGAGCAGTACTTC. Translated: CASSDSGRPSPYEQYF.

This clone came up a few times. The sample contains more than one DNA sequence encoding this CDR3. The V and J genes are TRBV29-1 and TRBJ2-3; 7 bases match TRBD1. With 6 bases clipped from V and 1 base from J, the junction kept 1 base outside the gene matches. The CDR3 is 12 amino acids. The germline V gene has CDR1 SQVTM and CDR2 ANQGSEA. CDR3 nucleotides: TGCAGCGTCGGACAGGGCACAGATACGCAGTATTTT. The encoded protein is CSVGQGTDTQYF.

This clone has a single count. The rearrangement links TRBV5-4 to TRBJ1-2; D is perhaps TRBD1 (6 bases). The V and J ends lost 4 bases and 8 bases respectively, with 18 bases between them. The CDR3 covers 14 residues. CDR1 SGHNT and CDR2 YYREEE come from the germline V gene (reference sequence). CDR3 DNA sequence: TGTGCCAGCAGCCGGCCCACAGGGAATAAAGGCTACACCTTC. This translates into CASSRPTGNKGYTF.

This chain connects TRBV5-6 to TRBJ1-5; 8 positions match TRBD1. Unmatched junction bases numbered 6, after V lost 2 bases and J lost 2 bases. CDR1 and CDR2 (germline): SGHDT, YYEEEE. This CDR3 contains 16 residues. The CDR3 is CASSFLGTGGNQPQHF. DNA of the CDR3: TGTGCCAGCAGCTTCTTAGGGACAGGAGGCAATCAGCCCCAGCATTTT.

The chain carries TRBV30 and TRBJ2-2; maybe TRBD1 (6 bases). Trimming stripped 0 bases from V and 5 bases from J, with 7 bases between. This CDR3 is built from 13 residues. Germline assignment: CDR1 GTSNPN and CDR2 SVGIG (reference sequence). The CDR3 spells CAWSVQGTGELFF. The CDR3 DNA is TGTGCCTGGAGTGTACAGGGAACCGGGGAGCTGTTTTTT.

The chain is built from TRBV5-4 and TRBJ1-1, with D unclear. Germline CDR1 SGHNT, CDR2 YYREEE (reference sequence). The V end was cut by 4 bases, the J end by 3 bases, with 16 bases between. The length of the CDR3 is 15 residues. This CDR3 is CASSAGDRDDTEAFF. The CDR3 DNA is TGTGCCAGCAGCGCAGGCGACCGGGATGACACTGAAGCTTTCTTT.

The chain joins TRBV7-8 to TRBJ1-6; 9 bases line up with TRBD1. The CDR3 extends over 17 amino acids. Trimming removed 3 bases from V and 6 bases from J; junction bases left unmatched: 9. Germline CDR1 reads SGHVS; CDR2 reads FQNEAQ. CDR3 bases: TGTGCCAGCAGCTTCATCCAAGGACAGGGGAGTAATTCACCCCTCCACTTT. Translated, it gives CASSFIQGQGSNSPLHF.

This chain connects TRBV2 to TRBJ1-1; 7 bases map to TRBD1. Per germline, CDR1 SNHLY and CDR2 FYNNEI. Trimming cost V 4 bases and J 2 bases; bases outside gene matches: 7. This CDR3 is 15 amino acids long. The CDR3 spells CASSGYRGVNTEAFF. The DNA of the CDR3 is TGTGCCAGCAGTGGCTACAGGGGAGTCAACACTGAAGCTTTCTTT. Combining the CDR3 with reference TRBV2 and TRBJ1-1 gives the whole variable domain EPEVTQTPSHQVTQMGQEVILRCVPISNHLYFYWYRQILGQKVEFLVSFYNNEISEKSEIFDDQFSVERPDGSNFTLKIRSTKLEDSAMYFCASSGYRGVNTEAFFGQGTRLTVV.

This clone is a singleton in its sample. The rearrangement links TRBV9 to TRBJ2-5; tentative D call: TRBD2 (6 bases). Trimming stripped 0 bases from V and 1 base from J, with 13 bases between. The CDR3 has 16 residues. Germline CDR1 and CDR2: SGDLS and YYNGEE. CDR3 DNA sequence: TGTGCCAGCAGCGTAGCACCCGCGGGGCCCCAAGAGACCCAGTACTTC. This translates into CASSVAPAGPQETQYF. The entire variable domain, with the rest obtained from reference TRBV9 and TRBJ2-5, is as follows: DSGVTQTPKHLITATGQRVTLRCSPRSGDLSVYWYQQSLDQGLQFLIQYYNGEERAKGNILERFSAQQFPDLHSELNLSSLELGDSALYFCASSVAPAGPQETQYFGPGTRLLVL.

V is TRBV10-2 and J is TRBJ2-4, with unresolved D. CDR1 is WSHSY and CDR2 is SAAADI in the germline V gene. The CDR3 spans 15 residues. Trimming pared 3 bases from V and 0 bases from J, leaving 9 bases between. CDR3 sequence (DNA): TGCGCCAGCAGTGAAACTACCCCAGCCAAAAACATTCAGTACTTC. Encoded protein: CASSETTPAKNIQYF.

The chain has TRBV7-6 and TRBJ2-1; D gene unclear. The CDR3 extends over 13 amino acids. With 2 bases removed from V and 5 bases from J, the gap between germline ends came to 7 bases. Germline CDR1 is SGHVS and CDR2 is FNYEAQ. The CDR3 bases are TGTGCCAGCAGCTTACTCGAGGACAATGAGCAGTTCTTC. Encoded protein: CASSLLEDNEQFF.

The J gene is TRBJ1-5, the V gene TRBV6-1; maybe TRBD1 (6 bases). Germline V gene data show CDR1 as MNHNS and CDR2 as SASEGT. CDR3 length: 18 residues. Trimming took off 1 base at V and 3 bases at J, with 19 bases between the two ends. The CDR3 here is CASSEVGFHRDTNQPQHF. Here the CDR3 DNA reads TGTGCCAGCAGTGAAGTGGGATTTCACCGGGACACCAATCAGCCCCAGCATTTT.

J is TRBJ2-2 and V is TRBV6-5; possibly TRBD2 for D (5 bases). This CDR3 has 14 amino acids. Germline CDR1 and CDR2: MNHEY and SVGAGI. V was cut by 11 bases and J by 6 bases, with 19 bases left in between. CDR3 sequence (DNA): TGTGCCTCCATTGGTCTTGGAGGCTCCGGGGAGCTGTTTTTT. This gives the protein CASIGLGGSGELFF.

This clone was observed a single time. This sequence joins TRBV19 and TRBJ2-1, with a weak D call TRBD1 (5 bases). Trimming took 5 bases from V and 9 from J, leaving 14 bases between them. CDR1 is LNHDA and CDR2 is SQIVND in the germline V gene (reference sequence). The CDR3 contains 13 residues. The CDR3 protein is CASSGNRFSEQFF. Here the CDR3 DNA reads TGTGCCAGTAGTGGAAACAGGTTTAGTGAGCAGTTCTTC. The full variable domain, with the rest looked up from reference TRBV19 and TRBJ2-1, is DGGITQSPKYLFRKEGQNVTLSCEQNLNHDAMYWYRQDPGQGLRLIYYSQIVNDFQKGDIAEGYSVSREKKESFPLTVTSAQKNPTAFYLCASSGNRFSEQFFGPGTRLTVL.